This T cell receptor (beta chain) came from a study of spatial heterogeneity in lung cancer. Study-level background: Beta-chain sequences consistently outnumbered alpha-chain sequences in detection. Averaged across combinations, each unique TCR and UMI pairing appeared more than ten times in raw reads, which were uncorrected. Study conclusions and caveats: There were more appearances of ubiquitous expanded tumor TCRs in blood at resection than at follow-up.

For this clonotype: Its antigen remains unidentified.

Trimming stripped 1 base from V and 0 bases from J, with 16 bases between. This CDR3 has 17 residues. Germline CDR1 and CDR2: LGHDT and YNNKEL (reference sequence). From the 5' RACE reads, TCRdb called clonotypes with MiXCR, one entry per CDR3 protein. The repertoire holds about 120,000 distinct CDR3 sequences, with 9% to 15% as singletons. The time point is: blood at routine non-recurrence follow-up after resection. Tumor, nontumor lung or frozen PBMC supplied whole RNA that was sequenced unsorted. Here the sequenced sample was PBMCs, taken at follow-up. The chain links TRBV3-1 to TRBJ2-7; D is perhaps TRBD1 (6 bases). The TCR comes from a male donor with early-stage non-small cell lung cancer. The CDR3 DNA reads as TGTGCCAGCAGCCAAGGCGGACAGCTTCTAAGCTCCTACGAGCAGTACTTC. It is translated as CASSQGGQLLSSYEQYF.